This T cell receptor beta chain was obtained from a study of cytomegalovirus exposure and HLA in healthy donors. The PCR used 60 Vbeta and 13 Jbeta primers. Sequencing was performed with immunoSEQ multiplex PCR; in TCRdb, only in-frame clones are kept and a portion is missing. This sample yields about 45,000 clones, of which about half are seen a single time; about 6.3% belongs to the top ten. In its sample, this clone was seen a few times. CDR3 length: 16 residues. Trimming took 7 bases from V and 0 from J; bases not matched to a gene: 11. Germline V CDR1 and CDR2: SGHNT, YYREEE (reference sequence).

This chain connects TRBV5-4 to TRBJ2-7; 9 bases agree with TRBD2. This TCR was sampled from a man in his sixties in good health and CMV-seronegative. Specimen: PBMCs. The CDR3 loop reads CASQARLAGSSYEQYF. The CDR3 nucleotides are TGTGCCAGCCAAGCTAGGCTAGCGGGGAGCTCCTACGAGCAGTACTTC.